This T cell receptor (beta chain) was obtained from a study of T cells after yellow fever vaccination. This clonotype appeared a few times. Its antigen is currently unknown. TCRdb reprocessed the 5' RACE reads with MiXCR, giving one entry per CDR3 protein. Among a few hundred thousand distinct CDR3 sequences listed, roughly 4% were seen once. Overall study results and limits: FACS-sorted repertoires could harbor abundant contaminating bulk-population clonotypes.

The CDR3 loop spans 14 amino acids. Germline trimming cut 5 bases from V and 5 bases from J; bases unmatched to any gene: 8. CDR1 and CDR2 from the germline V gene are SGHTA and FQGNSA. The genes are TRBV7-2 and TRBJ2-7; 8 bases match TRBD2. The sample was PBMCs, taken 15 days after the yellow fever booster vaccination. The sequence was collected from a young man who received the YFV17D yellow fever vaccine. CDR3 protein: CASSPLGTSNEQYF. CDR3 in DNA: TGTGCCAGCAGCCCTCTAGGGACTAGTAACGAGCAGTACTTC.